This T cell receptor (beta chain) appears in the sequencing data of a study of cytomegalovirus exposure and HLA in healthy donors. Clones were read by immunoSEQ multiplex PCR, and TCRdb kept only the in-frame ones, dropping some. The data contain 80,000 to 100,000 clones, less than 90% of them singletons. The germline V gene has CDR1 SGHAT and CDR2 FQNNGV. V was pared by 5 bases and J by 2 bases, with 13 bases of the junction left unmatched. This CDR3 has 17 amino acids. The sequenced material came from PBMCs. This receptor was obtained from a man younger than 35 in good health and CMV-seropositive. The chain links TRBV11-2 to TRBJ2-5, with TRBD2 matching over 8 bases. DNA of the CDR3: TGTGCCAGCAGCCCCGGGCGACTAGCGCCGTCACAAGAGACCCAGTACTTC. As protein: CASSPGRLAPSQETQYF.